A selection of T cell receptor beta chains follows, all from one sample in a study of early T cells in non-severe SARS-CoV-2 infection. TCRdb re-called the 5' RACE reads through MiXCR, storing one row per CDR3 protein. The sample records more than 55,000 distinct CDR3 sequences, over 4.5% being singletons. Material: whole blood, obtained at baseline. The source is an adult who was a healthcare worker with PCR-confirmed SARS-CoV-2 infection or an uninfected control (not recorded which). Both conserved end residues are part of each CDR3. Each record gives: V gene, CDR3 length, J gene, clone size, D gene, CDR3 protein, CDR3 DNA. D genes are given only for firm matches. Expanded clones get a size class; other rows say once, few or many, or leave the size out.

TRBV10-2	15	TRBJ2-5	many	.	CASRDSALLQETQYF	TGCGCCAGCAGGGACAGCGCCCTCCTACAAGAGACCCAGTACTTC
TRBV28	10	TRBJ2-7	few	.	CASSHYEQYF	TGTGCCAGCAGTCACTACGAGCAGTACTTC
TRBV28	15	TRBJ2-5	many	TRBD1	CASSLLPRGQETQYF	TGTGCCAGCAGTTTATTGCCCAGGGGGCAAGAGACCCAGTACTTC
TRBV6-5	17	TRBJ1-6	few	TRBD1	CASSYAQGETYNSPLHF	TGTGCCAGCAGTTACGCACAGGGGGAAACCTATAATTCACCCCTCCACTTT
TRBV9	15	TRBJ2-5	.	.	CASSAGQRQTETQYF	TGTGCCAGCAGCGCAGGACAGAGACAGACAGAGACCCAGTACTTC
TRBV10-2	18	TRBJ2-3	many	TRBD2	CASSEGASGSTSTDTQYF	TGCGCCAGCAGTGAAGGGGCTAGCGGGTCAACTAGCACAGATACGCAGTATTTT
TRBV5-1	16	TRBJ2-1	.	.	CASSLSSIGDSNEQFF	TGCGCCAGCAGCTTGTCGTCGATTGGGGACTCCAATGAGCAGTTCTTC
TRBV24-1	17	TRBJ1-5	many	TRBD1	CATSDPRTGQSNQPQHF	TGTGCCACCAGTGACCCTAGGACAGGACAAAGCAATCAGCCCCAGCATTTT
TRBV20-1	14	TRBJ2-7	many	TRBD1	CSVWTGGVAYEQYF	TGCAGTGTATGGACAGGGGGCGTCGCCTACGAGCAGTACTTC
TRBV4-1	14	TRBJ2-2	.	.	CASSQRADTGELFF	TGCGCCAGCAGCCAGCGCGCAGACACCGGGGAGCTGTTTTTT
TRBV24-1	12	TRBJ2-3	few	.	CATSDLGVPQYF	TGTGCCACCAGTGATTTGGGGGTACCGCAGTATTTT
TRBV6-1	13	TRBJ2-2	many	.	CASTERWGGELFF	TGTGCCAGCACCGAACGGTGGGGCGGGGAGCTGTTTTTT
TRBV6-4	16	TRBJ2-5	many	.	CASSDDPPGSQETQYF	TGTGCCAGCAGTGACGATCCCCCGGGGAGCCAAGAGACCCAGTACTTC
TRBV20-1	15	TRBJ1-2	many	.	CSARDAPLGHYGYTF	TGCAGTGCTAGAGATGCCCCCCTTGGCCACTATGGCTACACCTTC
TRBV28	13	TRBJ1-5	many	.	CASCQTGNQPQHF	TGTGCCAGCTGTCAGACTGGCAATCAGCCCCAGCATTTT
TRBV28	15	TRBJ2-7	.	TRBD2	CASSTSGTSSYEQYF	TGTGCCAGCAGCACTAGCGGGACCAGCTCCTACGAGCAGTACTTC
TRBV6-6	14	TRBJ1-3	few	TRBD1	CASRQGQGGNTIYF	TGTGCCAGCCGACAGGGACAGGGAGGAAACACCATATATTTT
TRBV18	17	TRBJ2-7	.	TRBD2	CASSPVRIAGVRNEQYF	TGTGCCAGCTCACCGGTGCGGATAGCGGGAGTCCGGAACGAGCAGTACTTC
TRBV6-5	15	TRBJ2-7	many	.	CASSAEITNSYEQYF	TGTGCCAGCAGTGCGGAAATAACGAACTCCTACGAGCAGTACTTC
TRBV29-1	13	TRBJ2-3	many	.	CSVLTGLTDTQYF	TGCAGCGTACTAACAGGGCTCACAGATACGCAGTATTTT
TRBV20-1	14	TRBJ2-2	many	.	CSARSGGSAGELFF	TGCAGTGCTAGATCTGGAGGGAGTGCCGGGGAGCTGTTTTTT
TRBV28	11	TRBJ2-7	many	.	CASSRGHEQYF	TGTGCCAGCAGTAGGGGCCACGAGCAGTACTTC
TRBV7-2	14	TRBJ2-1	many	.	CASSPRVSHNEQFF	TGTGCCAGTTCTCCCCGGGTCAGTCACAATGAGCAGTTCTTC
TRBV9	15	TRBJ2-3	many	.	CASSVEGTSTDTQYF	TGTGCCAGCAGCGTAGAGGGCACCAGCACAGATACGCAGTATTTT
TRBV5-1	15	TRBJ2-2	many	TRBD2	CASSTVAGTAGELFF	TGCGCCAGCAGCACTGTAGCGGGAACGGCCGGGGAGCTGTTTTTT
TRBV29-1	11	TRBJ2-7	many	.	CSVGMPEGVYF	TGCAGCGTTGGAATGCCGGAGGGGGTGTACTTC
TRBV6-1	15	TRBJ2-7	many	.	CASSARGSGTGEQYF	TGTGCCAGCAGTGCTAGGGGATCAGGGACGGGCGAGCAGTACTTC
TRBV7-9	16	TRBJ1-2	many	.	CASSLAPTGVNYGYTF	TGTGCCAGCAGCTTAGCCCCGACAGGAGTCAACTATGGCTACACCTTC
TRBV5-5	14	TRBJ2-7	many	.	CASSLAFDSYEQYF	TGTGCCAGCAGCTTGGCCTTTGACTCCTACGAGCAGTACTTC
TRBV7-9	15	TRBJ1-1	many	TRBD1	CASSPSGTGVTEAFF	TGTGCCAGCAGCCCGTCCGGGACAGGAGTCACTGAAGCTTTCTTT
TRBV20-1	12	TRBJ2-1	few	.	CSAPGTYNEQFF	TGCAGTGCGCCCGGGACTTACAATGAGCAGTTCTTC
TRBV27	16	TRBJ2-1	many	.	CASSLFPGLSHNEQFF	TGTGCCAGCAGTTTATTCCCGGGTCTTTCCCACAATGAGCAGTTCTTC
TRBV29-1	13	TRBJ2-2	many	TRBD2	CSHLGGDGGELFF	TGCAGCCACCTTGGGGGGGACGGCGGGGAGCTGTTTTTT
TRBV6-2/TRBV6-3	16	TRBJ2-1	many	TRBD2	CASSYPLAGVGNEQFF	TGTGCCAGCAGTTACCCTCTAGCGGGAGTAGGGAATGAGCAGTTCTTC
TRBV9	15	TRBJ2-1	many	.	CASSVGRTAGNEQFF	TGTGCCAGCAGCGTAGGAAGAACTGCCGGCAATGAGCAGTTCTTC
TRBV5-4	14	TRBJ2-3	few	TRBD1	CASSSQGVPDTQYF	TGTGCCAGCAGCTCCCAGGGGGTCCCAGATACGCAGTATTTT
TRBV5-1	15	TRBJ2-6	many	.	CASSLGFTGANVLTF	TGCGCCAGCAGCTTGGGGTTTACTGGGGCCAACGTCCTGACTTTC
TRBV7-2	12	TRBJ1-2	many	.	CASSPTGYGYTF	TGTGCCAGCAGCCCTACTGGTTATGGCTACACCTTC
TRBV4-2	15	TRBJ2-7	medium-sized	.	CASSQERAPYREQYF	TGTGCCAGCAGCCAAGAGAGGGCCCCTTATCGGGAGCAGTACTTC
TRBV20-1	13	TRBJ2-7	.	.	CGTRPGVTYEQYF	TGCGGTACCCGGCCGGGGGTAACCTACGAGCAGTACTTC
TRBV3-1	17	TRBJ2-1	many	.	CASSQVHSSVASDEQFF	TGTGCCAGCAGCCAAGTCCACTCAAGTGTCGCTAGCGATGAGCAGTTCTTC
TRBV4-3	13	TRBJ2-7	.	.	CASSQDASYEQYF	TGCGCCAGCAGCCAAGATGCCTCCTACGAGCAGTACTTC
TRBV28	14	TRBJ1-1	.	.	CASSFPGENTEAFF	TGTGCCAGCAGTTTTCCCGGGGAGAACACTGAAGCTTTCTTT
TRBV28	14	TRBJ1-1	.	TRBD1	CASNPGQGLPEAFF	TGTGCCAGCAACCCGGGACAGGGATTGCCTGAAGCTTTCTTT
TRBV6-1	12	TRBJ1-3	many	.	CASFRTGNTIYF	TGTGCCAGCTTCCGCACTGGAAACACCATATATTTT
TRBV5-1	15	TRBJ2-1	many	TRBD2	CASSLGLAGLDEQFF	TGCGCCAGCAGCTTGGGCCTAGCGGGATTGGATGAGCAGTTCTTC
TRBV28	19	TRBJ2-5	.	TRBD2	CASSPSGLAALPPQETQYF	TGTGCCAGCAGTCCATCCGGACTAGCGGCATTACCTCCCCAAGAGACCCAGTACTTC
TRBV6-5	13	TRBJ2-7	few	.	CASSSLTTYEQYF	TGTGCCAGCAGTTCCCTAACAACCTACGAGCAGTACTTC
TRBV4-2	17	TRBJ2-3	.	TRBD2	CASSQDWIAGAGDTQYF	TGTGCCAGCAGCCAAGATTGGATAGCGGGAGCGGGAGATACGCAGTATTTT
TRBV11-2	14	TRBJ2-7	.	.	CASSRDFYSYEQYF	TGTGCCAGCAGCCGCGACTTCTACTCCTACGAGCAGTACTTC
TRBV20-1	11	TRBJ1-5	many	.	CSARGDQPQHF	TGCAGTGCTAGAGGGGATCAGCCCCAGCATTTT
TRBV27	12	TRBJ1-2	many	TRBD1	CAVTGINYGYTF	TGTGCCGTGACAGGGATTAACTATGGCTACACCTTC
TRBV19	15	TRBJ2-1	many	TRBD2	CASSINSGSYNEQFF	TGTGCCAGTAGTATTAACAGCGGGAGTTACAATGAGCAGTTCTTC
TRBV25-1	15	TRBJ1-6	many	.	CASSKGQSGNSPLHF	TGTGCCAGCAGTAAAGGACAGAGCGGGAATTCACCCCTCCACTTT
TRBV9	16	TRBJ1-4	.	.	CASSVQTGTINEKLFF	TGTGCCAGCAGCGTACAAACTGGGACAATTAATGAAAAACTGTTTTTT
TRBV7-3	13	TRBJ1-1	many	.	CASSDMGRGEAFF	TGTGCCAGCAGCGACATGGGAAGAGGTGAAGCTTTCTTT
TRBV4-1	16	TRBJ2-1	many	TRBD2	CASSQEGGRASNEQFF	TGCGCCAGCAGCCAAGAAGGCGGGAGGGCCAGTAATGAGCAGTTCTTC
TRBV5-6	14	TRBJ1-1	many	.	CASSSYAPGTEAFF	TGTGCCAGCAGCTCATATGCCCCGGGGACTGAAGCTTTCTTT
TRBV2	14	TRBJ1-2	many	TRBD1	CASLQGQRGYGYTF	TGTGCCAGCCTCCAGGGACAGCGGGGCTATGGCTACACCTTC